Below, 19 T cell receptor beta chains from the same sample are listed, as sequenced in a study of OX40 agonist ivuxolimab in advanced cancers. Data came from immunoSEQ multiplex PCR; TCRdb stores just in-frame clones and leaves some out. The data contain roughly 66,000 clones, 75% to 85% of them seen just once; the ten biggest clones take up roughly 0.4%. The sample here was CD4+ or CD8+ T cells sorted from blood, taken in a trial of the OX40 agonist ivuxolimab. All receptors come from an adult with an advanced solid tumor such as melanoma, head and neck, liver or kidney cancer.

The CDR3 DNA reads as TGCGCCAGCAGCTTGTATCCGGCACCCCAATACGAGCAGTACGTC. Residues: CASSLYPAPQYEQYV. V gene TRBV5-1 combines with J gene TRBJ2-7; D not certain. The CDR3 totals 15 residues. Germline CDR1 reads SGHRS; CDR2 reads YFSETQ. The V end was cut by 1 base, the J end by 4 bases, with 15 bases between.

The gene calls are TRBV7-3 and TRBJ2-5; TRBD1 matches 8 bases. Germline CDR1 and CDR2: SGHTA and FQGTGA. The CDR3 length is 14 residues. Germline trimming cut 4 bases from V and 1 base from J; bases unmatched to any gene: 2. The CDR3 protein is CASSYTGGQETQYF. The CDR3 coding sequence is TGTGCCAGCAGCTATACAGGGGGCCAAGAGACCCAGTACTTC.

V gene TRBV18 combines with J gene TRBJ1-2; D gene ambiguous. The germline V and J ends were trimmed by 2 bases and 1 base, with 5 bases remaining between them. Germline CDR1 reads KGHSH; CDR2 reads LQKENI. The CDR3 runs 13 residues. The CDR3 nucleotides are TGTGCCAGCTCACCAGACTATAACTATGGCTACACCTTC. Translating it yields CASSPDYNYGYTF.

The chain is built from TRBV7-8 and TRBJ1-1; 7 nucleotides align to TRBD1. V gave up 2 bases and J gave up 4 bases; unmatched junction bases: 1. There are 13 residues in the CDR3. Germline CDR1 reads SGHVS; CDR2 reads FQNEAQ. This CDR3 reads CASSLQGGTEAFF. The CDR3 DNA is TGTGCCAGCAGCTTACAGGGGGGCACTGAAGCTTTCTTT. Combining the CDR3 with reference TRBV7-8 and TRBJ1-1 gives the whole variable domain GAGVSQSPRYKVAKRGQDVALRCDPISGHVSLFWYQQALGQGPEFLTYFQNEAQLDKSGLPSDRFFAERPEGSVSTLKIQRTQQEDSAVYLCASSLQGGTEAFFGQGTRLTVV.

The chain uses TRBV6-1 and TRBJ2-3; 7 positions match TRBD2. The V gene's germline CDR1 is MNHNS and CDR2 SASEGT. Unmatched junction bases numbered 6, after V lost 7 bases and J lost 2 bases. The CDR3 is 14 residues long. This chain's CDR3 is CASTLASVTDTQYF. The CDR3 nucleotides read TGTGCCAGCACACTAGCGTCGGTCACAGATACGCAGTATTTT.

CDR3 sequence: CASSSRDRGDNEQFF. CDR3 DNA sequence: TGTGCCAGCAGCAGCCGGGACAGGGGTGACAATGAGCAGTTCTTC. V and J are TRBV9 and TRBJ2-1; 10 bases are shared with TRBD1. Trimming cost V 4 bases and J 5 bases; bases outside gene matches: 6. Germline CDR1 is SGDLS and CDR2 is YYNGEE. The CDR3 runs 15 residues.

This chain links TRBV27 with TRBJ2-1, with 12 bases matching TRBD2. This CDR3 region has 17 residues. Germline CDR1 reads MNHEY; CDR2 reads SMNVEV (reference sequence). With 5 bases clipped from V and 5 bases from J, the junction kept 10 bases outside the gene matches. This CDR3 is CASSLDRLAGANNEQFF. DNA for the CDR3: TGTGCCAGCAGTCTCGACAGACTAGCGGGGGCTAACAATGAGCAGTTCTTC.

The chain employs TRBV10-3 and TRBJ2-1, with 7 bases aligning to TRBD2. The CDR3 covers 14 residues. The V and J ends lost 6 bases and 3 bases, in that order; junction bases with no gene match: 5. Looked up from germline, CDR1 is ENHRY and CDR2 is SYGVKD. CDR3 coding DNA: TGTGCCATCAGCACCGGGACTATCTACAATGAGCAGTTCTTC. As protein: CAISTGTIYNEQFF.

This clone is a singleton in its sample. This chain links TRBV6-1 with TRBJ2-5; D is perhaps TRBD1 (5 bases). Germline V lookup: CDR1 MNHNS, CDR2 SASEGT. The CDR3 is made up of 15 amino acids. V lost 4 bases and J lost 5, with 17 bases in between. This CDR3 is CASSGPRVAGETQYF. Written as DNA, the CDR3 is TGTGCCAGCAGTGGGCCTAGAGTGGCAGGGGAGACCCAGTACTTC.

The CDR3 here is CASSLRGGDYNEQFF. The CDR3 DNA reads as TGTGCCAGCAGCCTCAGAGGCGGGGATTACAATGAGCAGTTCTTC. The chain couples TRBV6-5 to TRBJ2-1; TRBD2 might be the D (6 bases). Germline CDR1 reads MNHEY; CDR2 reads SVGAGI. The germline V and J ends were trimmed by 6 bases and 4 bases, with 16 bases remaining between them. The CDR3 is 15 residues long.

In its sample, this clone was seen many times. V gene TRBV6-5 combines with J gene TRBJ1-5; TRBD1 aligns across 7 bases. Unmatched junction bases numbered 5, after V lost 6 bases and J lost 3 bases. This CDR3 has 14 residues. Germline-derived CDR1 and CDR2 are MNHEY and SVGAGI. CDR3 nucleotides: TGTGCCAGCAGCCTAGGGGGCGCCAATCAGCCCCAGCATTTT. Its protein product is CASSLGGANQPQHF.

A word on this clone: This sample includes further DNA sequences coding for the same CDR3. V usage is TRBV27 and J usage is TRBJ2-6; no reliable D call. The V gene's germline CDR1 is MNHEY and CDR2 SMNVEV (reference sequence). V was shortened by 0 bases and J by 4 bases, with 4 bases between the two germline ends. This CDR3 has 14 amino acids. The CDR3 reads CASSLSSGANVLTF. The CDR3 region has the DNA TGTGCCAGCAGTTTATCGTCCGGGGCCAACGTCCTGACTTTC.

The genes are TRBV28 and TRBJ1-5; D gene unclear. There are 14 residues in the CDR3. CDR1 is MDHEN, CDR2 SYDVKM, per germline. The V end lost 6 bases, the J end lost 5 bases, and 14 bases lay between the germline ends. The CDR3 sequence: CASSSYLPDQPQHF. The CDR3 region has the DNA TGTGCCAGCAGCTCTTACCTTCCCGATCAGCCCCAGCATTTT.

The chain recombines TRBV6-1 with TRBJ1-1, with D possibly being TRBD1 (5 bases). Trimming shortened V by 0 bases and J by 9 bases, and 11 bases separated the two germline ends. The CDR3 runs to 13 residues. Germline loops: CDR1 MNHNS, CDR2 SASEGT. The CDR3 DNA is TGTGCCAGCAGTGAAGCGCCGAGGGGTAAAGCTTTCTTT. Its translation is CASSEAPRGKAFF.

This clone was seen a handful of times. The chain joins TRBV7-2 to TRBJ2-2, with 10 bases identical to TRBD2. J lost 6 bases, V lost 7 bases, and 11 bases had no gene match. The germline V gene has CDR1 SGHTA and CDR2 FQGNSA. The CDR3 has 16 amino acids. CDR3 residues: CASTPSTSGFAGELFF. CDR3 DNA sequence: TGTGCCAGCACCCCCTCGACTAGCGGGTTTGCCGGGGAGCTGTTTTTT.

The CDR3 here is CASSAPGSGNTEAFF. CDR3 DNA: TGCGCCAGCAGCGCCCCAGGTTCGGGGAACACTGAAGCTTTCTTT. This chain joins TRBV5-1 and TRBJ1-1, with D unresolved. Germline CDR1 and CDR2: SGHRS and YFSETQ. The CDR3 extends over 15 amino acids. Trimming removed 4 bases at V and 1 base at J, with 14 bases between.

The chain joins TRBV11-2 to TRBJ2-3; the match to TRBD1 covers 7 bases. In germline, CDR1 is SGHAT, CDR2 FQNNGV. This CDR3 comprises 15 residues. The trim removed 5 bases at V and 6 bases at J, leaving 11 bases unmatched. The CDR3 coding sequence is TGTGCCAGCAGCCAAGGGGACAGCAGGCTGGATACGCAGTATTTT. Protein sequence: CASSQGDSRLDTQYF.

The genes are TRBV4-1 and TRBJ1-4; 9 bases match TRBD1. This CDR3 is built from 15 residues. J gave up 8 bases and V 4 bases, and 8 bases lay outside the gene matches. Germline V lookup: CDR1 MGHRA, CDR2 YSYEKL. The chain's CDR3 is CASSRFGTGREKLFF. CDR3 sequence (DNA): TGCGCCAGCAGCCGATTCGGGACAGGGCGGGAAAAACTGTTTTTT.

The rearrangement joins TRBV28 to TRBJ2-7; 8 bases map to TRBD2. The CDR3 consists of 14 residues. V was clipped by 6 bases and J by 5 bases; unmatched bases: 9. Per germline, CDR1 MDHEN and CDR2 SYDVKM. This CDR3 is CASSPGGRQNEQYF. The DNA of the CDR3 is TGTGCCAGCAGCCCGGGGGGGCGCCAGAACGAGCAGTACTTC. Looking up the rest from reference TRBV28 and TRBJ2-7 gives the full variable domain: DVKVTQSSRYLVKRTGEKVFLECVQDMDHENMFWYRQDPGLGLRLIYFSYDVKMKEKGDIPEGYSVSREKKERFSLILESASTNQTSMYLCASSPGGRQNEQYFGPGTRLTVT.